This T cell receptor beta chain was identified during a study of T cells in Graves' hyperthyroidism and ophthalmopathy. Study results and caveats: Among thyroid clonotypes expanded above 0.001, most also appeared in blood.

Duration under 3 months, a NOSPECS grade of at least 4, and a Clinical Activity Score of at least 3 characterized the ophthalmopathy patients. Germline V CDR1 and CDR2: MNHEY, SMNVEV (reference sequence). V was cut by 3 bases and J by 6 bases, with 17 bases left in between. The CDR3 length is 15 residues. RNA transcripts were the template for amplifying TCR beta CDR3 regions. The TCR CDR3 first-round RT-PCR relied on the HTBI primer set. TCRdb used MiXCR to reprocess the multiplex PCR reads, holding one entry per CDR3 protein. This table holds roughly 380,000 distinct CDR3 sequences, 15% to 20% found once. The table lists this clonotype with many counts. Its antigen is currently unknown.

This clonotype originated in a woman in her forties with Graves' ophthalmopathy. J is TRBJ1-1 and V is TRBV27; possible D gene TRBD1, 5 bases. The sample was blood. The CDR3 DNA reads TGTGCCAGCAGTTTGATTGGGGGAAGGGGCGCTGAAGCTTTCTTT. Translated: CASSLIGGRGAEAFF.